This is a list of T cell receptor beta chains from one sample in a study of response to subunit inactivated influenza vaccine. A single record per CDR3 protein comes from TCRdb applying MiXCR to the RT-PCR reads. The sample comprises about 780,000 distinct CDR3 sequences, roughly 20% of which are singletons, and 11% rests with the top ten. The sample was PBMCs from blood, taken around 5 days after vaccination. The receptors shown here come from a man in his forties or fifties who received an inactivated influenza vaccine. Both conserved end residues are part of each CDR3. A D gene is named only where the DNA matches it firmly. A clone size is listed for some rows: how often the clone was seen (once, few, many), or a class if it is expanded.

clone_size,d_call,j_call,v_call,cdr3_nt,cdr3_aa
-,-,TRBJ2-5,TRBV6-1,TGTGCCAGCAGTAGGGGGGGTGGAATCCAAGAGACCCAGTACTTC,CASSRGGGIQETQYF
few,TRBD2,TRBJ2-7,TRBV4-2,TGTGCCAGCAGCCAAGTACTAGCGGGAGGTTCCGAGCAGTACTTC,CASSQVLAGGSEQYF
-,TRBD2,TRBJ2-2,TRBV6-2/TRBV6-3,TGTGCCAGCAGGGTGGCTAGCGGGTGGTCCGGGGAGCTGTTTTTT,CASRVASGWSGELFF
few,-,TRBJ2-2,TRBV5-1,TGCGCCAGCAGCTCTGAAAGCTTAGGGGAGCTGTTTTTT,CASSSESLGELFF
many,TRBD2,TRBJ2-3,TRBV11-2,TGTGCCAGCAGCTTATGGACTAGCGGGGGCACAGATACGCAGTATTTT,CASSLWTSGGTDTQYF
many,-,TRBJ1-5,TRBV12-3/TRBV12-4,TGTGCCAGCAGCCTTTGGGGTCGTGATCAGCCCCAGCATTTT,CASSLWGRDQPQHF
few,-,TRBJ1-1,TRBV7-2,TGTGCCAGCAGCCTAGCTATCGTTTTGAGGCACACTGAAGCTTTCTTT,CASSLAIVLRHTEAFF
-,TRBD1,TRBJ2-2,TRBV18,TGTGCCAGCTCATCGCGGACAGGGCAAAACACCGGGGAGCTGTTTTTT,CASSSRTGQNTGELFF
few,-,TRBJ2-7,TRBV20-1,TGCAGTGCTAGAGATGGCGCACCGGGACACCTCTACGAGCAGTACTTC,CSARDGAPGHLYEQYF
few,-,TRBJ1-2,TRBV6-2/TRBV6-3,TGTGCCAGCAGGGGTATCTATGGCTACACCTTC,CASRGIYGYTF
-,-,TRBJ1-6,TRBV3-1,TGTGCCAGCAGCCAAGGATGGTCGGATTCACCCCTCCACTTT,CASSQGWSDSPLHF
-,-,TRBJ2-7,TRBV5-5,TGTGCCAGCAGCTTACTGCCCGGGAGCTCCTACGAGCAGTACTTC,CASSLLPGSSYEQYF
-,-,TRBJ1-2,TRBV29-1,TGCAGCGTTGAGCGTCAGGTATATGGCTACACCTTC,CSVERQVYGYTF
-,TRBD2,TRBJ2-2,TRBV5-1,TGCGCCAGCAGCAGCGGGGGGGACACCGGGGAGCTGTTTTTT,CASSSGGDTGELFF
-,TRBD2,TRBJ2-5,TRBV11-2,TGTGCCAGCAGCGTAAACACCGGGACTAGCATGGGGACCCAGTACTTC,CASSVNTGTSMGTQYF
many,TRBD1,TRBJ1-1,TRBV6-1,TGTGCCAGCAGGGTACAGGGGGGAGGGACTGAAGCTTTCTTT,CASRVQGGGTEAFF
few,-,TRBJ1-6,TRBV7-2,TGTGCCAGCAGCTTAGGTCCTGGGAGGAATTCACCCCTCCACTTT,CASSLGPGRNSPLHF
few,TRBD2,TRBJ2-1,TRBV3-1,TGTGCCAGCAGCCAAACCGGGACTAGAGGCAATGAGCAGTTCTTC,CASSQTGTRGNEQFF
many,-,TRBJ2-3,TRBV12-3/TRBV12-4,TGTGCCAGCAGTTTGAGAACGCGCCGAGGAGATACGCAGTATTTT,CASSLRTRRGDTQYF
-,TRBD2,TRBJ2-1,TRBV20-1,TGCAGTGCGTGGGTAGCGGGAGTAAGGAATGAGCAGTTCTTC,CSAWVAGVRNEQFF
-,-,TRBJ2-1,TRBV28,TGTGCCAGCAGTTTAACCAGTTTCAATGAGCAGTTCTTC,CASSLTSFNEQFF
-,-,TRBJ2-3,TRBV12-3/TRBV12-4,TGTGCCAGCAGTTTCCTGCGGGGCGGCACAGATACGCAGTATTTT,CASSFLRGGTDTQYF
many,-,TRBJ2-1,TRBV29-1,TGCAGCGTTGGGCTTCCTAGGCGGGGATTTAATGAGCAGTTCTTC,CSVGLPRRGFNEQFF
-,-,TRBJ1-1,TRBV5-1,TGCGCCAGCAGCTTGGTAGGGGTACAGACTGCGGACACTGAAGCTTTCTTT,CASSLVGVQTADTEAFF
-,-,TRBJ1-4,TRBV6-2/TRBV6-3,TGTGCCAGCAGTGAGCGTATTCGAGGAGAAAAACTGTTTTTT,CASSERIRGEKLFF
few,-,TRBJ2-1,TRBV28,TGTGCCAGCACTCCCCCTCCGGGAGTCCATGAGCAGTTCTTC,CASTPPPGVHEQFF
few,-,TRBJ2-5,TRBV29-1,TGCAGCGTTGGTCTCGGAGCTAGCCTACAAGAGACCCAGTACTTC,CSVGLGASLQETQYF
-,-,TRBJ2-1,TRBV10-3,TGTGCCATCAGTAAAGGACGGTACAATGAGCAGTTCTTC,CAISKGRYNEQFF
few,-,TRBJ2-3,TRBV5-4,TGTGCCAGCAGCTTGAATCAGGCAGTTTCGGACTTAAGCACAGATACGCAGTATTTT,CASSLNQAVSDLSTDTQYF
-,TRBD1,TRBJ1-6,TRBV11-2,TGTGCCAGCAGCGAAACAGGGGGAGGTTCACCCCTCCACTTT,CASSETGGGSPLHF
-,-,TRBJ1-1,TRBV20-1,TGCAGTGCTAGAGTCTGGCCGGACCTCTATCCCCGACGCGCTGAAGCTTTCTTT,CSARVWPDLYPRRAEAFF
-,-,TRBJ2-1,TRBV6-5,TGTGCCAGCAGTTATAGCGGTCCTCGCTACAATGAGCAGTTCTTC,CASSYSGPRYNEQFF
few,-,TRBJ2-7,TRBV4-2,TGTGCCAGCAGCCAAGGCGTGCAGGGGCTCTACGAGCAGTACTTC,CASSQGVQGLYEQYF
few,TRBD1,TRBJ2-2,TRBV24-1,TGTGCCACCGGGTGGACAGGGAAGTCCGGGGAGCTGTTTTTT,CATGWTGKSGELFF
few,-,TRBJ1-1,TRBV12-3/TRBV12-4,TGTGCCAGCAGTTTAGGAGGGCAGGGTTGGGCTGAAGCTTTCTTT,CASSLGGQGWAEAFF
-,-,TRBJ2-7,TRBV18,TGTGCCAGCTCACCTGAGGTAGGGGAGCAGTACTTC,CASSPEVGEQYF
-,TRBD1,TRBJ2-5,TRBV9,TGTGCCAGCAGTCGAGGGCAGGGGGCTGTGGGAGAGACCCAGTACTTC,CASSRGQGAVGETQYF
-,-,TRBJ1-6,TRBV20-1,TGCAGTGCTAACAGCTATAATTCACCCCTCCACTTT,CSANSYNSPLHF
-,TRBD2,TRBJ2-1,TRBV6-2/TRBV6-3,TGTGCCAGCAGTTACACAAGGGCGGGAGTCTACAATGAGCAGTTCTTC,CASSYTRAGVYNEQFF
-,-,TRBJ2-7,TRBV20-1,TGCAGTGCTAGACTCGGTGGCCGTTCCTACGAGCAGTACTTC,CSARLGGRSYEQYF
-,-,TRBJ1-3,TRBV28,TGTGCCAGCAGCCCAATTACGAGGGACTCTGGAAACACCATATATTTT,CASSPITRDSGNTIYF
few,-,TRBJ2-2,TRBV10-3,TGTGCCATCAGTGATGGGAGAAGCACCGGGGAGCTGTTTTTT,CAISDGRSTGELFF
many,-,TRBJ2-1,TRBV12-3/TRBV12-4,TGTGCTAGCAGCTCCGGGGATGAGCAGTTCTTC,CASSSGDEQFF
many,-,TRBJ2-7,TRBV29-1,TGCAGCGTTGAATTTTCCTACGAGCAGTACTTC,CSVEFSYEQYF
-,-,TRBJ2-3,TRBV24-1,TGTGCCACCGGAGAGGGGAGATCGCCAGATACGCAGTATTTT,CATGEGRSPDTQYF
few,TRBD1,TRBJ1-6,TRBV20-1,TGCAGTGCTAGAGATGAATGGTCGACAGGGGGCTCACCCCTCCACTTT,CSARDEWSTGGSPLHF
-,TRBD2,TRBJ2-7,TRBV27,TGTGCCAGCACCTCCCCGGCTAGCGGAAGCTACGAGCAGTACTTC,CASTSPASGSYEQYF
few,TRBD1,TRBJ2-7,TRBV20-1,TGCAGTGCTAGTGGGGACAGTTCCTACGAGCAGTACTTC,CSASGDSSYEQYF
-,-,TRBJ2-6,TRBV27,TGTGCCAGCAGTCCCCGGGACCCTTGGGAAGCTGGGGCCAACGTCCTGACTTTC,CASSPRDPWEAGANVLTF
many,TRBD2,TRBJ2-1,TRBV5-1,TGCGCCAGCAGCGGAATTAGCGGGGGGGCCGGTGAGCAGTTCTTC,CASSGISGGAGEQFF
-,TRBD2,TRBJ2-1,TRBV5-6,TGTGCCAGCAGCTTGGGACTAGCGGGGGGAATTGACAATGAGCAGTTCTTC,CASSLGLAGGIDNEQFF
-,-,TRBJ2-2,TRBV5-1,TGCGCCAGCAGCTTGGAGAAGAACACCGGGGAGCTGCTTTTT,CASSLEKNTGELLF
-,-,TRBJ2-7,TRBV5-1,TGCGCCAGCAGCTTGGTGCTGGGGGCGGTAAACGAGCAGTACTTC,CASSLVLGAVNEQYF
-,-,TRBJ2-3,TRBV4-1,TGCGCCAGCAGCCGATCCACCCCTGTGGGGCAGACAGATACGCAGTATTTT,CASSRSTPVGQTDTQYF
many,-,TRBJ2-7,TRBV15,TGTGCCACCAGCAGAGACCGGGACACCACCTACGAGCAGTACTTC,CATSRDRDTTYEQYF
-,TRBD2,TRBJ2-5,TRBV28,TGTGCCAGCAGGAATCCGGGACTAGGGTCGGCAGAGACCCAGTACTTC,CASRNPGLGSAETQYF
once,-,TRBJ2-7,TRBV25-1,TGTGCCAGTGCGTCATCAGGGGGCGGGAGCTCCTACGAGCAGTACTTC,CASASSGGGSSYEQYF
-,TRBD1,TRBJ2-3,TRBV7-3,TGTGCCAGCAGCTTAAAGGGGGCAGGCACAGATACGCAGTATTTT,CASSLKGAGTDTQYF
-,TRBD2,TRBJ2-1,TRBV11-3,TGTGCCAGCAGCCACAGGACTAGCGGACACAATGAGCAGTTCTTC,CASSHRTSGHNEQFF
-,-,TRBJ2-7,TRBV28,TGTGCCAGCAGTTTAGGCATCACAGGCTACGAGCAGTACTTC,CASSLGITGYEQYF